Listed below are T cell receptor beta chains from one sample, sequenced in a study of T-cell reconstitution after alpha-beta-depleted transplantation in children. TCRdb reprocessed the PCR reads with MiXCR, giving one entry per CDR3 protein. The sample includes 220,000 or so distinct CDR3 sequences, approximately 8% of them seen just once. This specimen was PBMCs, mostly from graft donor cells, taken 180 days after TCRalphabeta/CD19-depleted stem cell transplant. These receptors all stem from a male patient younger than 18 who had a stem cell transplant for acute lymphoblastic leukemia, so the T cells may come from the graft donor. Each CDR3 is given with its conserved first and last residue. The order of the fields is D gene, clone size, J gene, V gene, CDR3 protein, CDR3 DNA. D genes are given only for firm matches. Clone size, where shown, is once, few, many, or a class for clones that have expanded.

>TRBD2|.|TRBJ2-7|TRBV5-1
CASSSGLATSYEQYF
TGCGCCAGCAGTTCGGGACTAGCGACTTCCTACGAGCAGTACTTC
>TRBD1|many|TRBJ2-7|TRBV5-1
CASSSQQGAGHEQYF
TGCGCCAGCAGCTCGCAACAGGGGGCAGGACACGAGCAGTACTTC
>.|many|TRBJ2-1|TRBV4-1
CASSQDLGNRDEQFF
TGCGCCAGCAGCCAAGATCTAGGGAACCGGGATGAGCAGTTCTTC
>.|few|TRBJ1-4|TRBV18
CASSPLFRDGPFTLFF
TGTGCCAGCTCACCTCTTTTCCGGGACGGACCATTTACACTGTTTTTT
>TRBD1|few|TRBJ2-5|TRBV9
CASSGHGTGQETQYF
TGTGCCAGCAGCGGACATGGGACAGGGCAAGAGACCCAGTACTTC
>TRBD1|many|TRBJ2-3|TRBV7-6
CASSLGGTGGTDTQYF
TGTGCCAGCAGCTTGGGGGGGACAGGGGGCACAGATACGCAGTATTTT
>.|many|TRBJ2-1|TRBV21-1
CASSKKCGAGGHLSYNEQFF
TGTGCCAGCAGCAAAAAGTGCGGAGCGGGAGGGCACCTGTCCTACAATGAGCAGTTCTTC
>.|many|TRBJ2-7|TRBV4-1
CASSQDVEGPKEPTYEQYF
TGCGCCAGCAGCCAAGATGTGGAAGGCCCCAAGGAACCAACCTACGAGCAGTACTTC
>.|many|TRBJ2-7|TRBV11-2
CASSPAGHGSYEQYF
TGTGCCAGCAGCCCGGCGGGACACGGATCCTACGAGCAGTACTTC
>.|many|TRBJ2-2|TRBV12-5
CASGLLRGPPNTGELFF
TGTGCTAGTGGTTTGTTGCGGGGGCCACCCAACACCGGGGAGCTGTTTTTT
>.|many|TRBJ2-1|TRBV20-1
CSVSGKRNNEQFF
TGCAGTGTCAGTGGGAAACGGAACAATGAGCAGTTCTTC
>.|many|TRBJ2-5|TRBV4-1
CASSQEQREETQYF
TGCGCCAGCAGCCAAGAGCAGAGAGAGGAGACCCAGTACTTC
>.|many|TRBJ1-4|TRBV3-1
CASSQDRGANEKLFF
TGTGCCAGCAGCCAAGATCGGGGGGCTAATGAAAAACTGTTTTTT
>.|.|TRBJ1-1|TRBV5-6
CASSLDRVRTKAFF
TGTGCCAGCAGCTTGGACAGGGTTCGCACTAAAGCTTTCTTT
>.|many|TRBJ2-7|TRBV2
CASSEGLYLPSYEQYF
TGTGCCAGCAGTGAAGGGCTCTACCTTCCCTCTTACGAGCAGTACTTC
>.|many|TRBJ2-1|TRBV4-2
CASSLHGVEQFF
TGTGCCAGCAGCCTTCATGGGGTTGAGCAGTTCTTC
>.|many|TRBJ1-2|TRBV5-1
CASSLGGTVFNYGYTF
TGCGCCAGCAGCTTGGGAGGGACCGTTTTTAACTATGGCTACACCTTC
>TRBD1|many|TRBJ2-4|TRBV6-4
CASRRGGQKNIQYF
TGTGCCAGCAGACGAGGGGGACAGAAAAACATTCAGTACTTC
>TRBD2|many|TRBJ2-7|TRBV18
CASSPGAWGGYEQYF
TGTGCCAGCTCACCGGGCGCGTGGGGGGGCTACGAGCAGTACTTC
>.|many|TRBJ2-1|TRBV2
CASSEALVSNEQFF
TGTGCCAGCAGTGAAGCGCTCGTTTCGAATGAGCAGTTCTTC
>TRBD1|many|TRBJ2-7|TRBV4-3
CASSPTGGSSYEQYF
TGCGCCAGCAGCCCTACAGGGGGGTCCTCCTACGAGCAGTACTTC
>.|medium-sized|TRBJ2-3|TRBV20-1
CSARGGTDTQYF
TGCAGTGCTAGGGGGGGCACAGATACGCAGTATTTT
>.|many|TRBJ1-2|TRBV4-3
CASSSGAGSYGYTF
TGCGCCAGCAGCTCCGGGGCAGGGTCCTATGGCTACACCTTC
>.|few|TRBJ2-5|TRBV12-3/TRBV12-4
CACSSGGSSASGLAETQYF
TGTGCCTGCAGTTCCGGTGGGTCCTCAGCCTCGGGACTTGCGGAGACCCAGTACTTC
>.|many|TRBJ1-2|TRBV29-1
CSVGGFGNQSPDNYGYTF
TGCAGCGTTGGGGGGTTCGGGAACCAGTCACCCGATAACTATGGCTACACCTTC
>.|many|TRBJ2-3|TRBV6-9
CASSYFSLSGTDTQYF
TGTGCCAGCAGTTATTTTAGCCTCTCCGGCACAGATACGCAGTATTTT
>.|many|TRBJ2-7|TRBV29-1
CSVEYGSSYEQYF
TGCAGCGTTGAGTACGGGAGCTCCTACGAGCAGTACTTC
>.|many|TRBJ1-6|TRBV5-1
CASSLEGSGYSPLHF
TGCGCCAGCAGCTTGGAAGGGTCAGGGTATTCACCCCTCCACTTT
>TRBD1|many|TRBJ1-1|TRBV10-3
CAISDRGRPNTEAFF
TGTGCCATCAGTGACAGGGGGCGGCCGAACACTGAAGCTTTCTTT
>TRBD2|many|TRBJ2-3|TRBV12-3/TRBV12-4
CASSSLSSGGEQYF
TGTGCCAGCAGTTCCTTGAGCAGCGGGGGTGAGCAGTATTTT
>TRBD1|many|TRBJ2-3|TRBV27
CASSTGTGGLVTDTQYF
TGTGCCAGCAGTACGGGGACAGGGGGACTAGTCACAGATACGCAGTATTTT
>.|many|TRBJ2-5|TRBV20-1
CSASPYGTGYQETQYF
TGCAGTGCTAGTCCCTATGGTACAGGCTACCAAGAGACCCAGTACTTC
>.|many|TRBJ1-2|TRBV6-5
CASSLEPRHGYTF
TGTGCCAGCAGTCTGGAGCCAAGGCATGGCTACACCTTC
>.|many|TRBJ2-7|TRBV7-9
CASSSKMIQSSYEQYF
TGTGCCAGCAGCTCCAAAATGATCCAGAGTTCCTACGAGCAGTACTTC
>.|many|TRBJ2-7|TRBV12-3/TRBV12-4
CASSPRGGEQYF
TGTGCCAGCAGTCCTAGGGGGGGCGAGCAGTACTTC
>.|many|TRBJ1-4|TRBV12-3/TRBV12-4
CASSSSKTLGINEKLFF
TGTGCCAGCAGTTCCTCAAAAACGTTGGGGATTAATGAAAAACTGTTTTTT
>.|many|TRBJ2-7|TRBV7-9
CASSLEGRYEQYF
TGTGCCAGCAGCTTAGAAGGGCGCTACGAGCAGTACTTC
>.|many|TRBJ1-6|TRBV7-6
CASSLGSAALNSPLHF
TGTGCCAGCAGCTTAGGATCGGCAGCTCTGAATTCACCCCTCCACTTT
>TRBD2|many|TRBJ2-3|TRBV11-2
CASSAWTSVGTDTQYF
TGTGCCAGCAGCGCTTGGACTAGCGTGGGTACAGATACGCAGTATTTT
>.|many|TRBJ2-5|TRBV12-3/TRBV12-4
CASSLALETQYF
TGTGCCAGCAGTTTAGCGCTAGAGACCCAGTACTTC
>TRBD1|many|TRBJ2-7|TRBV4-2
CASSQELKGGVTEQYF
TGTGCCAGCAGCCAAGAATTGAAAGGGGGCGTAACGGAGCAGTACTTC
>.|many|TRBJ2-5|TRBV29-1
CSVETGIIGETQYF
TGCAGCGTTGAAACCGGGATCATCGGAGAGACCCAGTACTTC
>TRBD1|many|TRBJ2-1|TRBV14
CASSPGQGRLSSYNEQFF
TGTGCCAGCAGCCCGGGACAGGGGCGGTTAAGCTCCTACAATGAGCAGTTCTTC
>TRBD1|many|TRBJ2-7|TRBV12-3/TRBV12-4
CASRTTGGNDEQYF
TGTGCCAGCAGGACGACAGGGGGCAACGACGAGCAGTACTTC
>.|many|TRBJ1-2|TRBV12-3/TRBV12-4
CASTRDDYGYTF
TGTGCCAGCACAAGGGACGACTATGGCTACACCTTC